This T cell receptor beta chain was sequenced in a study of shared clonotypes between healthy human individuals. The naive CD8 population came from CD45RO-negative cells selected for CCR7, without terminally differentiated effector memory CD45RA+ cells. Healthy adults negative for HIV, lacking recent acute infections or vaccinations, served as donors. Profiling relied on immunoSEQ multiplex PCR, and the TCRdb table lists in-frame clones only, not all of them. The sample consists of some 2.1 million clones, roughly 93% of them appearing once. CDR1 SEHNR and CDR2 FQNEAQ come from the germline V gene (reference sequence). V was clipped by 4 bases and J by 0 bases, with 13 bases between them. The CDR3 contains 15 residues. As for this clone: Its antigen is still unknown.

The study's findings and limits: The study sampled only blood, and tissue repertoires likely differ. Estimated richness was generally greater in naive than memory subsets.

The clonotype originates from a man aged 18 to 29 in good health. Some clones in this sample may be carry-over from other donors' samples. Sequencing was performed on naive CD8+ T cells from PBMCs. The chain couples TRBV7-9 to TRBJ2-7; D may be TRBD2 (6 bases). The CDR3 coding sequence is TGTGCCAGCAGCTACTTAGGAGGGACCTCCTACGAGCAGTACTTC. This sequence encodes CASSYLGGTSYEQYF. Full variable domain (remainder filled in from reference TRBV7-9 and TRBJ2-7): DTGVSQNPRHKITKRGQNVTFRCDPISEHNRLYWYRQTLGQGPEFLTYFQNEAQLEKSRLLSDRFSAERPKGSFSTLEIQRTEQGDSAMYLCASSYLGGTSYEQYFGPGTRLTVT.